A single sample is the source of the 2 T cell receptor beta chains below, sequenced in a study of T cells in women clearing cervical HPV infection. The protocol was immunoSEQ multiplex PCR, while the TCRdb copy is restricted to in-frame clones and leaves out a portion. The listing records tens of thousands of clones. The sample consisted of blood buffy coat. These receptors all come from a woman between 18 and 70 years old with a cervical HPV16 infection that either progressed to CIN3+ or cleared (not recorded which).

With respect to this clone: The missing CDR3 end, 3 residues past where the read stops, is filled in from the germline J gene. The chain has TRBV12-5 and TRBJ2-7, with D possibly TRBD1 on 6 matching bases. Trimming cost V 1 base and J 3 bases, with 7 bases left between them. The germline CDR1 and CDR2 sequences are LGHNT and FRNRAP. The CDR3 consists of 13 residues. The part of the CDR3 DNA that was read is TGTGCTAGTGGTTTGGAACAGGGCTACGAG. It encodes CASGLEQGYE. The full CDR3 protein is CASGLEQGYEQYF.

The CDR3 loop reads CASSPRRRTEAFF. The sequenced part of the CDR3 DNA is TGTGCCAGCAGCCCCCGGCGGCGCACTGAA. The chain links TRBV5-6 to TRBJ1-1; D is unresolved. The read gets to within 3 residues of the CDR3 end, and the germline J gene fills in the rest. This CDR3 is 13 amino acids long. V was trimmed by 4 bases and J by 4 bases, leaving 11 bases between them. Germline V gene sequence: CDR1 SGHDT, CDR2 YYEEEE. The entire variable domain, with the rest obtained from reference TRBV5-6 and TRBJ1-1, is as follows: DAGVTQSPTHLIKTRGQQVTLRCSPKSGHDTVSWYQQALGQGPQFIFQYYEEEERQRGNFPDRFSGHQFPNYSSELNVNALLLGDSALYLCASSPRRRTEAFFGQGTRLTVV.